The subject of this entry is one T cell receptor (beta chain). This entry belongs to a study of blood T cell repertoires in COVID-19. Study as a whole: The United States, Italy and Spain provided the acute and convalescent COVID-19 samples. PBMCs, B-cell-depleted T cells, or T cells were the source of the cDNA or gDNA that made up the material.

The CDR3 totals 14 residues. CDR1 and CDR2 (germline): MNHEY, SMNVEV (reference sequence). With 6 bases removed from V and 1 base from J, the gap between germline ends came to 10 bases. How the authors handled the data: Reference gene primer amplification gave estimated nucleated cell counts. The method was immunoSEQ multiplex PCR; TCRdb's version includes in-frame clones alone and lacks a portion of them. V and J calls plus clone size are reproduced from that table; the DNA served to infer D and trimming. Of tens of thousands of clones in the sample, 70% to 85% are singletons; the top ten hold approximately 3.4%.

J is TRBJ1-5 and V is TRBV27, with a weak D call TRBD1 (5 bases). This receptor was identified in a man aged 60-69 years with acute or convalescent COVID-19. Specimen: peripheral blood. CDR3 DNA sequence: TGTGCCAGCAGCTATTGGGGCAGCAATCAGCCCCAGCATTTT. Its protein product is CASSYWGSNQPQHF.